This T cell receptor (beta chain) is from a study of response to subunit inactivated influenza vaccine. Points from the study as a whole: Authors proposed each seasonal influenza vaccination draws in few new T cells.

The CDR3 consists of 13 residues. The V and J ends lost 6 bases and 4 bases respectively, with 16 bases between them. Germline CDR1 reads DFQATT; CDR2 reads SNEGSKA (reference sequence). This clonotype was recorded a few times. Its specificity is unknown. Each CDR3 protein gets one entry after TCRdb re-called the RT-PCR reads with MiXCR. The sample consists of 500,000 to 600,000 distinct CDR3 sequences, 14% of them appearing once. The receptor comes from a man aged 50 or older who received an inactivated influenza vaccine. The chain recombines TRBV20-1 with TRBJ2-7; D possibly uses TRBD1 or TRBD2 (5 bases each). Sequencing was performed on PBMCs from blood, taken 11 to 12 days after vaccination. CDR3 nucleotide sequence: TGCAGTGCAAACGGTGGGGGAAGTTACGAGCAGTACTTC. Residues: CSANGGGSYEQYF.